These T cell receptor beta chains were read from a single sample in a study of blood T cell repertoires in COVID-19. The protocol was immunoSEQ multiplex PCR, while the TCRdb copy is restricted to in-frame clones and leaves out a portion. The sample carries a few hundred thousand clones, about 85% recorded once. The sample comprised PBMCs or T cells enriched from blood (not recorded which). The receptors here all came from a woman in her forties or fifties who had been exposed to COVID-19. The CDR3 runs from the conserved cysteine through the conserved F or W. Each record gives: D gene, clone size, V gene, J gene, CDR3 protein, CDR3 DNA. A D gene is named only where the DNA matches it firmly. Clone size is stated in some rows and not others, as once, few, many or a class when expanded.

>.|.|TRBV7-9|TRBJ1-2
CASSRDRFDYGYTF
TGTGCCAGCAGCCGAGACAGGTTCGACTATGGCTACACCTTC
>TRBD1|.|TRBV9|TRBJ1-1
CASSVEATGGLNTEAFF
TGTGCCAGCAGCGTAGAGGCGACAGGGGGATTGAACACTGAAGCTTTCTTT
>.|.|TRBV5-1|TRBJ2-1
CASSWNTVWSYNEQFF
TGCGCCAGCAGCTGGAATACAGTTTGGTCCTACAATGAGCAGTTCTTC
>TRBD1|few|TRBV29-1|TRBJ1-2
CSVRTGGGGYTF
TGCAGCGTTCGGACAGGCGGAGGCGGCTACACCTTC
>TRBD1|.|TRBV7-9|TRBJ1-3
CASSLTTGTADSGNTIYF
TGTGCCAGCAGCTTAACCACAGGGACAGCTGACTCTGGAAACACCATATATTTT
>.|once|TRBV7-2|TRBJ2-1
CASSPRSYPYNEQFF
TGTGCCAGCAGCCCTCGATCCTATCCCTACAATGAGCAGTTCTTC
>TRBD2|once|TRBV20-1|TRBJ2-5
CSASRLAGASYQETQYF
TGCAGTGCTAGTCGGCTAGCGGGGGCTTCGTACCAAGAGACCCAGTACTTC
>.|.|TRBV28|TRBJ2-2
CASSAGRYTGELFF
TGTGCCAGCAGTGCGGGACGGTACACCGGGGAGCTGTTTTTT
>.|.|TRBV18|TRBJ2-2
CASSPGRGNTGELFF
TGTGCCAGCTCACCCGGCAGGGGGAACACCGGGGAGCTGTTTTTT
>.|.|TRBV20-1|TRBJ1-1
CSATPRREAFF
TGCAGTGCAACCCCGAGGAGGGAAGCTTTCTTT
>TRBD1|.|TRBV30|TRBJ1-4
CAWSGGTGNEKLFF
TGTGCCTGGAGTGGCGGGACAGGGAATGAAAAACTGTTTTTT
>.|.|TRBV18|TRBJ1-1
CASSPSVSGRNTEAFF
TGTGCCAGCTCACCATCAGTAAGCGGGCGTAACACTGAAGCTTTCTTT
>.|few|TRBV10-2|TRBJ1-1
CASRLGLLNTEAFF
TGCGCCAGCAGACTGGGACTGTTGAACACTGAAGCTTTCTTT
>TRBD1|.|TRBV19|TRBJ2-1
CASSIIGTAYNEQFF
TGTGCCAGTAGTATAATAGGGACAGCTTACAATGAGCAGTTCTTC
>TRBD2|.|TRBV19|TRBJ2-1
CASSIIGLAGGRQFF
TGTGCCAGTAGTATAATAGGGCTAGCGGGGGGAAGGCAGTTCTTC
>TRBD1|.|TRBV6-1|TRBJ1-6
CASSEGGTASSPLHF
TGTGCCAGCAGTGAAGGGGGGACAGCCTCTTCACCCCTCCACTTT
>TRBD1|.|TRBV5-6|TRBJ2-2
CASSLGGQGFAGELFF
TGTGCCAGCAGCCTCGGGGGACAGGGTTTCGCCGGGGAGCTGTTTTTT
>TRBD1|.|TRBV19|TRBJ1-1
CASSTGQGSNTEAFF
TGTGCCAGTAGTACCGGACAGGGTTCGAACACTGAAGCTTTCTTT
>TRBD1|once|TRBV24-1|TRBJ2-2
CATGGEVTGELFF
TGTGCCACAGGGGGCGAGGTCACCGGGGAGCTGTTTTTT
>.|few|TRBV27|TRBJ2-2
CASSLRDNTGELFF
TGTGCCAGCAGTTTAAGAGACAATACCGGGGAGCTGTTTTTT
>TRBD2|.|TRBV3-1/TRBV3-2|TRBJ2-3
CASSSGPGLGDTQYF
TGTGCCAGCAGCTCTGGACCGGGACTAGGGGATACGCAGTATTTT
>.|.|TRBV19|TRBJ2-1
CASSIDSRLGIEQFF
TGTGCCAGTAGTATAGACTCCCGCCTCGGTATTGAGCAGTTCTTC
>TRBD1|.|TRBV7-2|TRBJ1-5
CASSLTPQPAGGQPQHF
TGTGCCAGCAGCTTAACACCCCAGCCGGCAGGGGGTCAGCCCCAGCATTTT
>.|.|TRBV3-1/TRBV3-2|TRBJ2-3
CASSQGQFTDTQYF
TGTGCCAGCAGCCAAGGTCAGTTCACAGATACGCAGTATTTT
>.|.|TRBV24-1|TRBJ2-2
CATSDFPGSNTGELFF
TGTGCCACCAGTGATTTCCCGGGGTCGAACACCGGGGAGCTGTTTTTT
>TRBD1|.|TRBV7-8|TRBJ1-4
CASRKTPGQGNEKLFF
TGTGCCAGCAGAAAGACCCCGGGACAGGGCAATGAAAAACTGTTTTTT
>.|.|TRBV5-4|TRBJ2-3
CASSTSGAGLDTQYF
TGTGCCAGCAGCACAAGCGGCGCCGGGCTGGATACGCAGTATTTT
>TRBD2|.|TRBV5-1|TRBJ2-1
CASSRGAGGLSSYNEQFF
TGCGCCAGCAGCCGTGGGGCGGGGGGCCTCAGCTCCTACAATGAGCAGTTCTTC
>.|.|TRBV7-2|TRBJ2-7
CASSLTGRNYEQYF
TGTGCCAGCAGCTTAACGGGGAGGAACTACGAGCAGTACTTC
>.|.|TRBV5-1|TRBJ2-5
CASKTPRARGEETQYF
TGCGCCAGCAAAACCCCGAGGGCCAGGGGTGAAGAGACCCAGTACTTC
>.|.|TRBV19|TRBJ1-1
CASSISIRNTEAFF
TGTGCCAGTAGTATCAGTATAAGGAACACTGAAGCTTTCTTT
>TRBD1|.|TRBV6-5|TRBJ1-1
CASTPRYRGETEAFF
TGTGCCAGCACCCCACGGTACAGGGGGGAAACTGAAGCTTTCTTT
>.|.|TRBV28|TRBJ1-1
CASSLPTGPIMNTEAFF
TGTGCCAGCAGTTTACCGACAGGCCCTATCATGAACACTGAAGCTTTCTTT
>TRBD2|.|TRBV28|TRBJ2-1
CASSGPRSGGYNEQFF
TGTGCCAGCTCAGGGCCAAGGAGCGGGGGATACAATGAGCAGTTCTTC
>.|.|TRBV15|TRBJ1-2
CATSRVEESGYTF
TGTGCCACCAGCAGAGTAGAGGAATCGGGCTACACCTTC
>.|.|TRBV5-8|TRBJ1-1
CASQPTMRGRDTEAFF
TGTGCCAGTCAGCCCACCATGCGGGGACGAGACACTGAAGCTTTCTTT
>.|.|TRBV28|TRBJ1-2
CASKDNSVANYGYTF
TGTGCCAGTAAAGATAATTCGGTTGCTAACTATGGCTACACCTTC